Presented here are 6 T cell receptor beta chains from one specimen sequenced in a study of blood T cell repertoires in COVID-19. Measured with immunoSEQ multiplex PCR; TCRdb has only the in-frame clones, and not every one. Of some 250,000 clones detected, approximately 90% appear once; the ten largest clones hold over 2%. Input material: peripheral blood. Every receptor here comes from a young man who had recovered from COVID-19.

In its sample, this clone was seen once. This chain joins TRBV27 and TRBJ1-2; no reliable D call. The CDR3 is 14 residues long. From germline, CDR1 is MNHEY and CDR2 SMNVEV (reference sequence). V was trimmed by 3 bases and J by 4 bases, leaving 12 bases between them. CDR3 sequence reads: CASSFGRSFYGYTF. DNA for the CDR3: TGTGCCAGCAGTTTTGGCAGATCTTTCTATGGCTACACCTTC.

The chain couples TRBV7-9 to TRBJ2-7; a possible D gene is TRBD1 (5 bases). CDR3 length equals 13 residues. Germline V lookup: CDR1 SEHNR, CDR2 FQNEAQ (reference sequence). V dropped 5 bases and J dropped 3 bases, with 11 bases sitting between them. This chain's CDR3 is CASSPTARYEQYF. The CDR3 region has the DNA TGTGCCAGCAGCCCGACAGCCCGCTACGAGCAGTACTTC.

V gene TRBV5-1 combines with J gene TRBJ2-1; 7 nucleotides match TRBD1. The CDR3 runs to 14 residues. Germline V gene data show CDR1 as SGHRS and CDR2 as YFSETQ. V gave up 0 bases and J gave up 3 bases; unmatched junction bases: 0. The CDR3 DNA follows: TGCGCCAGCAGCTTGGGACAGGGCTACAATGAGCAGTTCTTC. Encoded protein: CASSLGQGYNEQFF.

The CDR3 DNA sequence: TGCGCCAGCAGTCGACAGGGACAGGGGGACATTCAGTACTTC. Translating gives CASSRQGQGDIQYF. The V gene is TRBV5-1, the J gene TRBJ2-4, with 11 bases aligning to TRBD1. Germline assignment: CDR1 SGHRS and CDR2 YFSETQ. With 5 bases clipped from V and 8 bases from J, the junction kept 6 bases outside the gene matches. The CDR3 has 14 amino acids.

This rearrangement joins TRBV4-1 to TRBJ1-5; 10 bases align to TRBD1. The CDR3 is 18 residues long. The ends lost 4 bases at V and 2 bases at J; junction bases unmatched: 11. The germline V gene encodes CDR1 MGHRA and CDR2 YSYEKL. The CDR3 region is CASSPEVGQGWRNQPQHF. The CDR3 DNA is TGCGCCAGCAGCCCAGAGGTGGGACAGGGGTGGCGCAATCAGCCCCAGCATTTT.

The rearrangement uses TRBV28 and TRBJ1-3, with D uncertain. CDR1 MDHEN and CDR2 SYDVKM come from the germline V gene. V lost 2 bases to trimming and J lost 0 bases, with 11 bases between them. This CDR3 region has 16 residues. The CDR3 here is CASSLPGFGSGNTIYF. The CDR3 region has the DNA TGTGCCAGCAGTTTACCGGGATTCGGCTCTGGAAACACCATATATTTT.